The clone carrying this TCR beta chain was observed a single time. Its antigen is not identified. It may be a read error: a sequence one base away is much more abundant. The data were obtained in a study of molecular identifiers for immune sequencing clone quantification. The CDR3 runs to 15 residues. Germline V gene data show CDR1 as MDHEN and CDR2 as SYDVKM. Study findings and constraints: Identical TCR molecules sharing a barcode could underestimate highly expanded clone sizes.

Sorting was used to obtain naive CD8 T cells (CD8+CD4-CCR7+CD45RA+). The use of previously described methods and listed TCR primers produced the bulk TCR libraries. TCRdb reprocessed the PCR reads with MiXCR, giving one entry per CDR3 protein. The table lists about 640,000 distinct CDR3 sequences, just under 20% of them singletons, with 0.75% to 0.95% in the top ten. The source material was naive CD8+ T cells from blood, with Jurkat cell RNA spiked in. Subset meaning: FACS-sorted CD8+CD4-CCR7+CD45RA+ naive T cells. This receptor was obtained from a human donor in good health. Some libraries in this study had Jurkat cell RNA spiked in. This chain connects TRBV28 to TRBJ2-7, with D maybe TRBD1 (6 bases). The CDR3 sequence is CASSSPTGDSYEQCF. The CDR3, as DNA: TGTGCCAGCAGTTCGCCGACAGGCGACTCCTACGAGCAGTGCTTC.